This T cell receptor beta chain was captured by sequencing in a study of OX40 agonist ivuxolimab in advanced cancers. General notes on the study: Ivuxolimab was a fully human IgG2 agonistic monoclonal antibody targeting the costimulatory receptor OX40 (CD134). The purpose of peripheral TCRbeta sequencing was to test whether ivuxolimab changed TCR sequence diversity and led to clonal T-cell expansion. In the dose-escalation cohort, more than 75% of patients were male, and the mean age was approximately 64 years, with a range of about 23 to 85. Intravenous ivuxolimab was administered to patients every 2 weeks at six dose levels: 0.01, 0.1, 0.3, 1.5, 3 and 10 mg/kg. Prior anti-PD-1, anti-PD-L1 or anti-CTLA-4 therapy was permitted, and checkpoint inhibitors had been received by around 39% of dose-escalation patients. The paper reports the monotherapy dose-escalation portion (N ≈ 52 patients) of the phase I ivuxolimab trial. Three dose-escalation patients achieved partial responses, one with hepatocellular carcinoma and two with cutaneous melanoma. Among the approximately 50 dose-escalation patients, 19 had hepatocellular carcinoma, 15 or so melanoma, 9 renal cell carcinoma and 9 head and neck cancer. The paper as a whole reports these results and caveats: The antigen specificity of the clonally expanded peripheral T cells was not determined. At doses of 0.1 to 3.0 mg/kg, clonal expansion of both CD4+ and CD8+ T cells in blood was seen between baseline and week 6. Low levels of normalized T-cell clonal expansion were also seen in some patients who did not respond. After ivuxolimab, expanded clones were on average more numerous among CD8+ T cells than among CD4+ T cells. In partial responders in the 0.1-3.0 mg/kg groups, normalized peripheral clonal expansion was found to be among the lowest, especially among CD8+ T cells.

For sequencing of the TCRbeta CDR3 region, genomic DNA was extracted from the sorted cells. The immunoSEQ Assay was used for sequencing of TCRbeta CDR3 regions. Not all clones reach the TCRdb copy of this immuneACCESS table, which keeps in-frame sequences only. Checked studies attribute under half of the gap to unresolved V genes and leave the rest unexplained. The sample profile shows more than 25,000 clones; approximately 84% of them were found once. The ten largest make up about a quarter of the sample. The CDR3 measures 14 amino acids from cysteine to phenylalanine. The kept DNA is CDR3 alone, 42 bases in frame from the first base. The germline V gene (reference sequence) supplies CDR1 MNHEY and CDR2 SMNVEV. The germline V and J ends show losses of 5 bases and 5 bases respectively, and no gene match explains 4 bases of the junction. To note about this clone: It lacks a known antigen. Per-base quality was not reported, and no clone a single base away is much larger than it.

Patients with autoimmune disease history or receiving systemic immunosuppression were excluded from the trial. Peripheral blood for TCR sequencing was collected from all dose cohorts at baseline, on cycle 4 day 1, and on cycle 7 day 1. The samples were taken from a phase I, first-in-human, multicenter, open-label dose-escalation trial of ivuxolimab. Adults with locally advanced or metastatic melanoma, renal cell, hepatocellular, or head and neck squamous cell carcinoma were enrolled in the trial. Before TCR sequencing, CD4+ T cells and CD8+ T cells from peripheral blood were sorted into separate populations.

The origin of this receptor is an adult with an advanced solid tumor such as melanoma, head and neck, liver or kidney cancer. This specimen consisted of CD4+ or CD8+ T cells sorted from blood, obtained in a trial of the OX40 agonist ivuxolimab. The V gene is TRBV27 and the J gene is TRBJ2-7; 12 bases in between match TRBD1. The CDR3 has the sequence CASSTGTGGNEQYF. The DNA sequence is given as TGTGCCAGCAGTACCGGGACAGGGGGCAACGAGCAGTACTTC.